Each of the 24 T cell receptor beta chains below was sequenced from the same sample in a study of patients and donors after allogeneic stem cell transplantation. Using its own MiXCR run on the RT-PCR reads, TCRdb lists one record per CDR3 protein. The table shows 900,000 to 1,000,000 distinct CDR3 sequences, with about a sixth occurring only once. The sample comprised blood, either unsorted or a sorted T cell fraction (not recorded which). These receptors were collected from a human donor who was either an allogeneic HSCT recipient or a stem cell or donor lymphocyte infusion donor (not recorded which). It is not recorded whose cells these are; they may come from a transplant donor.

This clonotype was picked up many times. The chain uses TRBV20-1 and TRBJ1-2; D unresolved. Trimming removed 4 bases from V and 5 bases from J, with 5 bases in between. The CDR3 extends over 10 amino acids. CDR1 and CDR2 from the germline V gene are DFQATT and SNEGSKA (reference sequence). DNA of the CDR3: TGCAGTGCTATAGTATATGGCTACACCTTC. Protein product: CSAIVYGYTF.

This rearrangement joins TRBV7-2 to TRBJ1-2; D uncertain. The CDR3 totals 14 residues. V was trimmed by 2 bases and J by 9 bases, leaving 16 bases between them. CDR1 and CDR2 from the germline V gene are SGHTA and FQGNSA. This CDR3 is CASSLYPYRDSYTF. CDR3 nucleotides: TGTGCCAGCAGCTTATACCCTTATAGGGATAGCTACACCTTC.

This clonotype was picked up many times. The CDR3 DNA follows: TGCGCCAGCAGCCAAGAAGGAGGGGTAGAAAAACTGTTTTTT. Its protein product is CASSQEGGVEKLFF. The chain combines TRBV4-3 with TRBJ1-4; D perhaps matches TRBD1 (5 bases). The CDR3 totals 14 residues. V lost 0 bases, J lost 8 bases, and 10 bases lay in between. From germline, CDR1 is LGHNA and CDR2 YSLEER.

This clonotype was seen only a few times. The V gene is TRBV15, the J gene TRBJ2-3; TRBD2 agrees at 9 bases. Germline V gene sequence: CDR1 LNHNV, CDR2 YYDKDF (reference sequence). The V and J ends lost 4 bases and 2 bases, in that order; junction bases with no gene match: 4. The CDR3 has 15 residues. CDR3 nucleotides: TGTGCCACCAGCACAAGACTAGCGGCCACAGATACGCAGTATTTT. Translation gives CATSTRLAATDTQYF.

V gene TRBV4-2 combines with J gene TRBJ2-1; D perhaps matches TRBD2 (5 bases). Germline V gene lookup returns CDR1 LGHNA and CDR2 YNFKEQ. V shed 0 bases and J shed 0 bases, with 9 bases lying between them. CDR3 size: 16 residues. CDR3 DNA sequence: TGTGCCAGCAGCCAAGACGGGGTGAGCTCCTACAATGAGCAGTTCTTC. It codes for CASSQDGVSSYNEQFF.

The genes are TRBV20-1 and TRBJ2-2, with D tentatively TRBD2 (6 bases). In germline, CDR1 is DFQATT, CDR2 SNEGSKA (reference sequence). Trimming left V 2 bases short and J 2 bases short, with 12 bases between. This CDR3 spans 15 amino acids. DNA for the CDR3: TGCAGTGCTAGAAGGACTACCCTCAACACCGGGGAGCTGTTTTTT. As protein: CSARRTTLNTGELFF.

The chain is built from TRBV6-1 and TRBJ1-2; tentative D call: TRBD1 (5 bases). V dropped 1 base and J dropped 12 bases, with 21 bases sitting between them. CDR1 and CDR2 from the germline V gene are MNHNS and SASEGT. The CDR3 is 15 amino acids. The CDR3 loop reads CASSEDRLAGSKDTF. Here the CDR3 DNA reads TGTGCCAGCAGTGAAGATAGGTTGGCAGGGTCAAAGGACACCTTC.

The J gene is TRBJ2-7, the V gene TRBV4-2; 8 nucleotides align to TRBD1. In germline, CDR1 is LGHNA, CDR2 YNFKEQ. This CDR3 is built from 15 residues. Losses at the gene ends were 1 base for V and 2 bases for J; bases not matched to a gene: 4. The CDR3 spells CASSQARDRPYEQYF. CDR3 coding DNA: TGTGCCAGCAGCCAAGCTCGGGACAGGCCCTACGAGCAGTACTTC.

In its sample, this clonotype was seen many times. This chain joins TRBV12-3 or TRBV12-4 and TRBJ1-1; no firm D call. CDR3 size: 12 residues. Trimming cost V 5 bases and J 5 bases, with 9 bases left between them. The CDR3 sequence: CASSKLGTEAFF. The DNA of the CDR3 is TGTGCCAGCAGTAAACTGGGGACTGAAGCTTTCTTT.

This clonotype was seen a few times. The chain employs TRBV20-1 and TRBJ2-2; 10 nucleotides align to TRBD2. Germline V lookup: CDR1 DFQATT, CDR2 SNEGSKA (reference sequence). The CDR3 consists of 15 residues. V gave up 2 bases and J gave up 4 bases; unmatched junction bases: 4. CDR3 region: CSARKREGITGELFF. CDR3 DNA: TGCAGTGCTAGAAAGCGGGAGGGTATCACCGGGGAGCTGTTTTTT.

The CDR3 DNA follows: TGTGCCAGCACCTCACCAGGCAGCACCTCAGGGTTCGAGCAGTACTTC. Translation gives CASTSPGSTSGFEQYF. The V gene is TRBV6-2 or TRBV6-3, the J gene TRBJ2-7; the D gene is possibly TRBD1 (5 bases). Germline CDR1 MNHEY, CDR2 SVGEGT. The length of the CDR3 is 16 residues. V shed 7 bases and J shed 6 bases, with 25 bases lying between them.

The rearrangement joins TRBV10-3 to TRBJ2-7; TRBD1 might be the D (5 bases). The V gene's germline CDR1 is ENHRY and CDR2 SYGVKD. The CDR3 covers 14 residues. Trimming shortened V by 3 bases and J by 7 bases, and 16 bases separated the two germline ends. The CDR3 nucleotides read TGTGCCATCAGTGACAGGCAGGGTTTCTTTGAGCAGTACTTC. Protein: CAISDRQGFFEQYF.

V is TRBV5-6 and J is TRBJ2-7, with 11 bases matching TRBD1. This CDR3 has 14 residues. The germline V gene encodes CDR1 SGHDT and CDR2 YYEEEE. V lost 4 bases, J lost 7 bases, and 7 bases stayed unmatched. CDR3 sequence: CASSTGQGAIEQYF. CDR3 nucleotide sequence: TGTGCCAGCAGCACCGGACAGGGGGCAATAGAGCAGTACTTC.

This clonotype was seen ten or more times. This chain joins TRBV12-3 or TRBV12-4 and TRBJ2-5; D is undetermined. This CDR3 comprises 15 residues. V was pared by 5 bases and J by 5 bases, with 18 bases between. For the CDR3, the DNA is TGTGCCAGCAGTCTACTTCAAGGACGGATGGAGACCCAGTACTTC. Its translation is CASSLLQGRMETQYF.

The J gene is TRBJ1-4, the V gene TRBV11-2; 7 bases match TRBD1. Germline V lookup: CDR1 SGHAT, CDR2 FQNNGV. There are 16 residues in the CDR3. Trimming took 1 base from V and 4 from J; bases not matched to a gene: 6. CDR3 protein: CASSLATQGFNEKLFF. As DNA, the CDR3 is TGTGCCAGCAGCTTAGCAACACAGGGGTTTAATGAAAAACTGTTTTTT.

The chain employs TRBV20-1 and TRBJ1-5; TRBD1 matches at 9 bases. Germline CDR1 reads DFQATT; CDR2 reads SNEGSKA (reference sequence). The CDR3 sequence is 15 residues long. V trimming: 2 bases; J trimming: 7 bases; junction bases outside the gene matches: 9. Here the CDR3 DNA reads TGCAGTGCTAGACCCTCCGGGACAGGGACCCAGCCCCAGCATTTT. It translates to CSARPSGTGTQPQHF.

The CDR3 nucleotides read TGTGCCAGCAGCTTAATGTGGGGAGAGACCCAGTACTTC. Protein: CASSLMWGETQYF. The V gene is TRBV11-2, the J gene TRBJ2-5, with no clear D. Germline values: CDR1 SGHAT, CDR2 FQNNGV. V was clipped by 2 bases and J by 4 bases, with 8 bases between them. The CDR3 has 13 amino acids.

This clonotype has just a few counts. The rearrangement links TRBV2 to TRBJ2-2, with D unresolved. Germline CDR1 reads SNHLY; CDR2 reads FYNNEI. Trimming shortened V by 5 bases and J by 5 bases, and 9 bases separated the two germline ends. CDR3 length: 13 amino acids. The CDR3 DNA follows: TGTGCCAGCAGTATGGACCGGACCGGGGAGCTGTTTTTT. This encodes CASSMDRTGELFF.

This clonotype was counted a few times. The chain's CDR3 is CASSPLASSEQYF. For the CDR3, the DNA is TGTGCCAGCAGTCCCCTTGCCTCTAGCGAGCAGTACTTC. The V and J genes are TRBV12-3 or TRBV12-4 and TRBJ2-7; no reliable D call. V was shortened by 5 bases and J by 6 bases, with 14 bases between the two germline ends. CDR3 size: 13 residues.

The chain is built from TRBV5-1 and TRBJ2-3; 7 bases are a match to TRBD2. This CDR3 is 16 amino acids long. The ends lost 0 bases at V and 1 base at J; junction bases unmatched: 5. Germline V gene lookup returns CDR1 SGHRS and CDR2 YFSETQ. The CDR3 loop reads CASSLEGSGRTDTQYF. The DNA of the CDR3 is TGCGCCAGCAGCTTGGAAGGTAGCGGGCGCACAGATACGCAGTATTTT.

This clonotype was recorded many times. The rearrangement links TRBV29-1 to TRBJ2-2; a weak D match, TRBD2 (6 bases). This CDR3 has 15 amino acids. The germline V and J ends were trimmed by 4 bases and 3 bases, with 15 bases remaining between them. The germline V gene encodes CDR1 SQVTM and CDR2 ANQGSEA. The CDR3 is CSVGPRRADTGELFF. The CDR3 nucleotides are TGCAGCGTTGGGCCTAGGAGGGCCGACACCGGGGAGCTGTTTTTT.

This clonotype was seen a few times. The chain has TRBV12-3 or TRBV12-4 and TRBJ1-1; D call uncertain. The germline V and J ends were trimmed by 3 bases and 6 bases, with 11 bases remaining between them. The CDR3 totals 13 residues. Written as DNA, the CDR3 is TGTGCCAGCAGTTTTGGGCGGACCGCTGAAGCTTTCTTT. This sequence encodes CASSFGRTAEAFF.

This chain links TRBV4-1 with TRBJ2-7, with a possible D match to TRBD2 (5 bases). V shed 3 bases and J shed 7 bases, with 16 bases lying between them. Germline assignment: CDR1 MGHRA and CDR2 YSYEKL. The CDR3 is made up of 14 amino acids. CDR3 in DNA: TGCGCCAGCAGCCACAACGGACTGGCAGAAGAGCAGTACTTC. Residues: CASSHNGLAEEQYF.

V is TRBV29-1 and J is TRBJ1-1; D is ambiguous. From germline, CDR1 is SQVTM and CDR2 ANQGSEA. V gave up 7 bases and J gave up 4 bases, with 19 bases separating them. The CDR3 is made up of 14 amino acids. CDR3: CSADLRARPTEAFF. For the CDR3, the DNA is TGCAGCGCCGACCTGAGGGCCAGGCCCACTGAAGCTTTCTTT.